The 8 T cell receptor beta chains given below trace back to one sample, sequenced in a study of shared clonotypes between healthy human individuals. Profiled with immunoSEQ multiplex PCR; TCRdb holds only in-frame clones, not every one. The repertoire has about 960,000 clones, around three quarters of them found once; the top ten carry 1.5%. The specimen was memory CD4+ T cells sorted from blood. Specified subset: CD45RA-negative fraction. These receptors originate from a man aged 18 to 29 in good health.

This clone was counted a single time. The V gene is TRBV11-2, the J gene TRBJ2-7; 8 bases agree with TRBD1. This CDR3 has 13 amino acids. CDR1 and CDR2 from the germline V gene are SGHAT and FQNNGV. Germline trimming cut 2 bases from V and 5 bases from J; bases unmatched to any gene: 2. The CDR3 DNA is TGTGCCAGCAGCTTAAACAGGGGGGACGAGCAGTACTTC. Translating gives CASSLNRGDEQYF. Supplemented by reference TRBV11-2 and TRBJ2-7, the full variable domain reads EAGVAQSPRYKIIEKRQSVAFWCNPISGHATLYWYQQILGQGPKLLIQFQNNGVVDDSQLPKDRFSAERLKGVDSTLKIQPAKLEDSAVYLCASSLNRGDEQYFGPGTRLTVT.

This chain links TRBV21-1 with TRBJ2-1; the table's D call, TRBD1, was not checked against the DNA. TRBV21-1 is a listed pseudogene. This CDR3 has 15 residues. The CDR3, as DNA: TGTGCCAGCAGCATCGGAAGGACAGGGGGCGATGAGCAGTTCTTC. The encoded protein is CASSIGRTGGDEQFF.

A single count supports this clone. The rearrangement joins TRBV21-1 to TRBJ2-7; TRBD1 was called by the table and not checked on the DNA. TRBV21-1 is termed a pseudogene. The CDR3 loop spans 14 amino acids. The CDR3 region has the DNA TGTGCCAGCAGCAAAGGACAGGGGGCGGGCGAGCAGTACTTC. Translated, it gives CASSKGQGAGEQYF.

A few counts support this clone. The rearrangement uses TRBV18 and TRBJ2-7, with D perhaps TRBD1 (6 bases). CDR1 KGHSH and CDR2 LQKENI come from the germline V gene. Trimming removed 6 bases at V and 2 bases at J, with 14 bases between. The CDR3 runs to 14 residues. This chain's CDR3 is CASSQQGDAYEQYF. Written as DNA, the CDR3 is TGTGCCAGCTCCCAACAGGGAGACGCCTACGAGCAGTACTTC.

The chain links TRBV10-3 to TRBJ2-3; D is uncertain. Germline V gene data show CDR1 as ENHRY and CDR2 as SYGVKD. The length of the CDR3 is 16 residues. With 3 bases removed from V and 0 bases from J, the gap between germline ends came to 13 bases. This CDR3 is CAISDRHANSTDTQYF. The CDR3 DNA is TGTGCCATCAGTGATAGGCACGCCAATAGCACAGATACGCAGTATTTT.

About this clone: A much larger clone sits a single nucleotide away, making a read error possible. This chain connects TRBV11-2 to TRBJ2-7; D unclear. The CDR3 totals 12 residues. From germline, CDR1 is SGHAT and CDR2 FQNNGV. The V end was cut by 5 bases, the J end by 2 bases, with 7 bases between. This CDR3 is CASSLFTYEQYF. In DNA, the CDR3 is TGTGCCAGCAGCCTGTTTACCTACGAGCAGTACTTC.

The V call is TRBV5-1, the J call TRBJ2-3; D gene unclear. The CDR3 extends over 16 amino acids. V lost 4 bases, J lost 4 bases, and 19 bases lay in between. Germline V lookup: CDR1 SGHRS, CDR2 YFSETQ. CDR3 protein: CASSPETRGSADTQYF. CDR3 nucleotides: TGCGCCAGCAGCCCAGAGACACGTGGGTCCGCAGATACGCAGTATTTT.

Comments on this clone: Other DNA sequences in this specimen translate into the identical CDR3. The V and J genes are TRBV7-2 and TRBJ1-2; the match to TRBD1 covers 8 bases. After removal of 2 bases from V and 4 bases from J, the junction contained 0 bases not matched to a gene. The CDR3 consists of 13 residues. CDR1 and CDR2 (germline): SGHTA, FQGNSA. The DNA for the CDR3 is TGTGCCAGCAGCTTAACAGGGGGCTATGGCTACACCTTC. It translates to CASSLTGGYGYTF.